A selection of T cell receptor beta chains follows, all from one sample in a study of T cells in Graves' hyperthyroidism and ophthalmopathy. TCRdb re-derived calls from the multiplex PCR reads in MiXCR, one entry per CDR3 protein. The repertoire holds under 300,000 distinct CDR3 sequences, with less than 15% as singletons. Specimen: blood. Source of these receptors: a woman aged 40 to 50 with Graves' hyperthyroidism that later progressed to Graves' ophthalmopathy. Both conserved end residues are part of each CDR3. The D gene is left open where the match is weak. Not all rows give a size; the values are once, few, many and, for expanded clones, a class.

abundance: many
v_gene: TRBV2
j_gene: TRBJ2-5
d_gene: NA
CDR3nt: TGTGCCAGCAGTGAAGCGCTTATGCGGGAACAAGAGACCCAGTACTTC
CDR3aa: CASSEALMREQETQYF

abundance: many
v_gene: TRBV7-2
j_gene: TRBJ1-2
d_gene: NA
CDR3nt: TGTGCCAGCAGCTTAGACCCCCCGGGCATTAACTATGGCTACACCTTC
CDR3aa: CASSLDPPGINYGYTF

abundance: few
v_gene: TRBV5-5
j_gene: TRBJ2-3
d_gene: TRBD2
CDR3nt: TGTGCCAGCAGCCAGGGACTAGCGGGAGGACGCACAGATACGCAGTATTTT
CDR3aa: CASSQGLAGGRTDTQYF

abundance: many
v_gene: TRBV5-1
j_gene: TRBJ2-1
d_gene: TRBD1
CDR3nt: TGCGCCAGCAGCCCCGGCCAGGGGACAGGGGGCTCTTTGGAGCAGTTCTTC
CDR3aa: CASSPGQGTGGSLEQFF

abundance: few
v_gene: TRBV20-1
j_gene: TRBJ2-3
d_gene: TRBD2
CDR3nt: TGCAGTGGGACTAGCGGGTCGCCAGATACGCAGTATTTT
CDR3aa: CSGTSGSPDTQYF

abundance: many
v_gene: TRBV20-1
j_gene: TRBJ2-1
d_gene: TRBD2
CDR3nt: TGCAGTGTCGAGGTGATAGCGGGAGGCCCCACCTACAATGAGCAGTTCTTC
CDR3aa: CSVEVIAGGPTYNEQFF

abundance: many
v_gene: TRBV11-2
j_gene: TRBJ1-1
d_gene: NA
CDR3nt: TGTGCCAGCAGCTTACCCACACCTGAAGCTTTCTTT
CDR3aa: CASSLPTPEAFF

abundance: NA
v_gene: TRBV7-2
j_gene: TRBJ2-3
d_gene: TRBD1
CDR3nt: TGTGCCAGCAGCCCGGGACAGGGGAAGCAGTATTTT
CDR3aa: CASSPGQGKQYF

abundance: few
v_gene: TRBV27
j_gene: TRBJ2-7
d_gene: NA
CDR3nt: TGTGCCAGCAGTTTCGGCGGAACCCCGGGGGAGCAGTACTTC
CDR3aa: CASSFGGTPGEQYF

abundance: many
v_gene: TRBV20-1
j_gene: TRBJ1-1
d_gene: TRBD1
CDR3nt: TGCAGTGCCGCCATCGACAGGGCGAGCACTGAAGCTTTCTTT
CDR3aa: CSAAIDRASTEAFF

abundance: many
v_gene: TRBV15
j_gene: TRBJ1-1
d_gene: NA
CDR3nt: TGTGCCACCAGCAGACGGGGGCCGGGTCGGCCTGAAGCTTTCTTT
CDR3aa: CATSRRGPGRPEAFF

abundance: NA
v_gene: TRBV5-1
j_gene: TRBJ2-3
d_gene: NA
CDR3nt: TGCGCCAGCAGTTTTCTTTTAGCGGAGGGGAGGGATACGCAGTATTTT
CDR3aa: CASSFLLAEGRDTQYF

abundance: NA
v_gene: TRBV7-8
j_gene: TRBJ2-3
d_gene: TRBD1
CDR3nt: TGTGCCAGCAGCTTAGGAGCGGACAGGGATACGCAGTATTTT
CDR3aa: CASSLGADRDTQYF

abundance: many
v_gene: TRBV7-8
j_gene: TRBJ2-7
d_gene: NA
CDR3nt: TGTGCCAGCAGCCGATTACAGGGCTCCTACGAGCAGTACTTC
CDR3aa: CASSRLQGSYEQYF

abundance: NA
v_gene: TRBV28
j_gene: TRBJ2-7
d_gene: NA
CDR3nt: TGTGCCAGCAGTCTCCTAACCCTCTGGACAGACGGGGGGTCCTACGAGCAGTACTTC
CDR3aa: CASSLLTLWTDGGSYEQYF

abundance: many
v_gene: TRBV19
j_gene: TRBJ2-1
d_gene: TRBD2
CDR3nt: TGTGCCAGTAGTATTTTAGCGGGGGACTACAATGAGCAGTTCTTC
CDR3aa: CASSILAGDYNEQFF

abundance: many
v_gene: TRBV19
j_gene: TRBJ1-5
d_gene: NA
CDR3nt: TGTGCCAGTAGCCTTCCCAGTCAGCCCCAGCATTTT
CDR3aa: CASSLPSQPQHF

abundance: many
v_gene: TRBV6-1
j_gene: TRBJ2-7
d_gene: TRBD1
CDR3nt: TGTGCCAGCAGTGATTTTTGGACAGGGAACGAGCAGTACTTC
CDR3aa: CASSDFWTGNEQYF

abundance: NA
v_gene: TRBV24-1
j_gene: TRBJ2-7
d_gene: TRBD1
CDR3nt: TGTGCCACCAGTGATACCATTACAGGGGGCTACGAGCAGTACTTC
CDR3aa: CATSDTITGGYEQYF

abundance: many
v_gene: TRBV28
j_gene: TRBJ2-2
d_gene: TRBD2
CDR3nt: TGTGCCAGCAGTTTAAGAGTGTTAGCGGGAGTAAGGAACACCGGGGAGCTGTTTTTT
CDR3aa: CASSLRVLAGVRNTGELFF

abundance: many
v_gene: TRBV12-3/TRBV12-4
j_gene: TRBJ2-5
d_gene: NA
CDR3nt: TGTGCCAGCAGTTTCTGGCAAGAGACCCAGTACTTC
CDR3aa: CASSFWQETQYF

abundance: many
v_gene: TRBV27
j_gene: TRBJ2-7
d_gene: TRBD2
CDR3nt: TGTGCCAGCAGCCCGGGCCTCGGTGGGACTAGCGCAGACTACGAGCAGTACTTC
CDR3aa: CASSPGLGGTSADYEQYF

abundance: many
v_gene: TRBV5-5
j_gene: TRBJ2-1
d_gene: TRBD2
CDR3nt: TGTGCCAGCAGCGGGCCCCCGGGACTAGCGGGAGGCTACCTCTACAATGAGCAGTTCTTC
CDR3aa: CASSGPPGLAGGYLYNEQFF

abundance: NA
v_gene: TRBV6-1
j_gene: TRBJ2-2
d_gene: NA
CDR3nt: TGTGCCAGCAGGCAGCGTCCCCAGAACACCGGGGAGCTGTTTTTT
CDR3aa: CASRQRPQNTGELFF

abundance: many
v_gene: TRBV18
j_gene: TRBJ2-3
d_gene: TRBD2
CDR3nt: TGTGCCAGCTCACCATATCTAGCGGGAGGCTCCACAGATACGCAGTATTTT
CDR3aa: CASSPYLAGGSTDTQYF

abundance: NA
v_gene: TRBV7-3
j_gene: TRBJ2-5
d_gene: NA
CDR3nt: TGTGCCAGCACCGGCGGGGAGACCCAGTACTTC
CDR3aa: CASTGGETQYF

abundance: medium-sized
v_gene: TRBV27
j_gene: TRBJ2-1
d_gene: TRBD2
CDR3nt: TGTGCCAGCAAACGATCCGGGACTAGCGGGAGGAATGAGCAGTTCTTC
CDR3aa: CASKRSGTSGRNEQFF

abundance: many
v_gene: TRBV7-3
j_gene: TRBJ2-5
d_gene: NA
CDR3nt: TGTGCCAGCAGCTCCCTCGGGGGCCCGGGGGAGACCCAGTACTTC
CDR3aa: CASSSLGGPGETQYF

abundance: many
v_gene: TRBV12-3/TRBV12-4
j_gene: TRBJ2-1
d_gene: NA
CDR3nt: TGTGCCAGCAGTTGGACATCCGACAATGAGCAGTTCTTC
CDR3aa: CASSWTSDNEQFF